This is a list of T cell receptor beta chains from one sample in a study of T cells after yellow fever vaccination. Using its own MiXCR run on the 5' RACE reads, TCRdb lists one record per CDR3 protein. The data hold approximately 550,000 distinct CDR3 sequences, with less than 20% observed a single time. Specimen: PBMCs, collected 15 days after the yellow fever booster vaccination. All receptors come from a man aged 30-40 years who received the YFV17D yellow fever vaccine. The CDR3 runs from the conserved cysteine through the conserved F or W. D genes are given only for firm matches. Only part of the rows carry a size: once, few, many, or a class if the clone is expanded.

clone size,J gene,V gene,D gene,CDR3 protein,CDR3 DNA
few,TRBJ1-2,TRBV29-1,TRBD1,CSASDRGARGYTF,TGCAGCGCCAGCGACAGGGGGGCCCGTGGCTACACCTTC
many,TRBJ2-3,TRBV5-6,.,CASSSPGSTDTQYF,TGTGCCAGCAGCTCTCCGGGAAGCACAGATACGCAGTATTTT
.,TRBJ2-7,TRBV5-1,TRBD1,CASSTQGAREQYF,TGCGCCAGCAGCACACAGGGGGCCCGCGAGCAGTACTTC
few,TRBJ1-5,TRBV12-3/TRBV12-4,TRBD1,CASSRTGGFNQPQHF,TGTGCCAGCAGCCGGACAGGGGGATTCAATCAGCCCCAGCATTTT
.,TRBJ2-2,TRBV12-3/TRBV12-4,.,CASRTRGLTGELFF,TGTGCCAGCAGGACCCGAGGTCTCACCGGGGAGCTGTTTTTT
many,TRBJ2-3,TRBV5-8,TRBD1,CASSLKGAGDTQYF,TGTGCCAGCAGCTTGAAGGGGGCAGGGGATACGCAGTATTTT
.,TRBJ2-5,TRBV11-2,TRBD2,CASSLGTSGTETQYF,TGTGCCAGCAGCTTAGGGACTAGCGGGACGGAGACCCAGTACTTC
few,TRBJ2-1,TRBV9,.,CASSGSGNNNEQFF,TGTGCCAGCAGCGGGTCCGGGAACAACAATGAGCAGTTCTTC
.,TRBJ2-6,TRBV6-1,.,CASSQTGTGANVLTF,TGTGCCAGCAGCCAAACAGGAACCGGGGCCAACGTCCTGACTTTC
few,TRBJ2-1,TRBV7-9,.,CASSLGGINEQFF,TGTGCCAGCAGCTTAGGTGGCATCAATGAGCAGTTCTTC
.,TRBJ2-7,TRBV7-2,.,CASSAPNRAHEQYF,TGTGCCAGCAGCGCCCCAAACAGGGCCCACGAGCAGTACTTC
.,TRBJ1-3,TRBV12-3/TRBV12-4,TRBD1,CASSPPTGWGNTIYF,TGTGCCAGCAGTCCACCGACAGGGTGGGGAAACACCATATATTTT
.,TRBJ2-4,TRBV7-2,.,CASRAGPRDIQYF,TGTGCCAGCAGGGCCGGGCCGAGGGACATTCAGTACTTC